The rows below give T cell receptor beta chains drawn from one sample of a study of T-cell reconstitution after alpha-beta-depleted transplantation in children. A single record per CDR3 protein comes from TCRdb applying MiXCR to the PCR reads. The sample has nearly 350,000 distinct CDR3 sequences; under 20% are singletons. Sequences were derived from PBMCs, mostly from graft donor cells, sampled 360 days after TCRalphabeta/CD19-depleted stem cell transplant. The source is a male patient aged 2-10 years who had a stem cell transplant for acute lymphoblastic leukemia, so the T cells may come from the graft donor. CDR3s include the opening cysteine and the closing phenylalanine or tryptophan.

TRBV2,TRBJ2-7,CASSEGPGGTGYEQYF
TRBV5-1,TRBJ2-5,CASTGWGETQYF
TRBV4-2,TRBJ2-2,CASSQPNVPGLAGTNTGELFF
TRBV12-3/TRBV12-4,TRBJ2-3,CASSSPGQGSDTQYF
TRBV5-1,TRBJ2-7,CASSIWQGPLYEQYF
TRBV27,TRBJ2-5,CASSSPEETQYF
TRBV15,TRBJ2-2,CATSRDFSRELFF
TRBV7-9,TRBJ1-4,CASSPTGGTMPNEKLFF
TRBV20-1,TRBJ2-3,CSASHLRLSGRHNTDTQYF
TRBV4-3,TRBJ2-1,CASSQEGLYNEQFF
TRBV4-1,TRBJ2-5,CASSQYPGQETQYF
TRBV28,TRBJ2-3,CASSLGAGPITDTQYF
TRBV5-1,TRBJ2-7,CASSHRLAGDYEQYF
TRBV29-1,TRBJ2-1,CSVEDDGNEQFF
TRBV7-2,TRBJ2-1,CASSLEVGEYDEQFF
TRBV12-3/TRBV12-4,TRBJ1-2,CASSPHMGAFEGYGYTF
TRBV7-9,TRBJ2-7,CASSLALTGYEQYF
TRBV29-1,TRBJ2-1,CSVERQGGEQFF
TRBV10-3,TRBJ2-7,CAIRSDRGDYEQYF
TRBV20-1,TRBJ2-1,CSASGLAIGNEQFF
TRBV29-1,TRBJ1-1,CSVARNTEAFF
TRBV5-1,TRBJ1-2,CASSYGIEDGYTF